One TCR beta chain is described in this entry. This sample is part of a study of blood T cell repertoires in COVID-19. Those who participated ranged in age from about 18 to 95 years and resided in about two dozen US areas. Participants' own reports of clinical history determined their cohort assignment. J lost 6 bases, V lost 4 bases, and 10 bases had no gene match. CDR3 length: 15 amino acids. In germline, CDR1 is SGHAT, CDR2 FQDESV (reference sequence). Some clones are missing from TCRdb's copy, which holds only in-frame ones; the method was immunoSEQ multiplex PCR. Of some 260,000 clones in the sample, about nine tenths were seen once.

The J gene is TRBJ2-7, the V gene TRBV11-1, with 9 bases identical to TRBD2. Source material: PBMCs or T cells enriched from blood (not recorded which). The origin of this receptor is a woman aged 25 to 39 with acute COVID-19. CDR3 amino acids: CASSSPSSGMSEQYF. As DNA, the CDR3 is TGTGCCAGCAGCTCTCCCTCTAGCGGGATGAGCGAGCAGTACTTC.